The present TCR beta chain was sequenced within a study of T cell responses to AZD1222 COVID-19 vaccine. Only in-frame clones appear in the TCRdb table, and some are missing; sequencing was by immunoSEQ multiplex PCR. The table shows about 110,000 clones, with about 88% occurring only once. Study results and caveats: It should be noted that donors were predominantly white British and more often female, and clonal diversity was possibly underestimated. Scientists sampled the repertoires only once the peak T cell response had passed.

A remark on this clone: No antigen is known for it.

The TCR was taken from an adult in good health. The sample here was peripheral blood, taken on day 0 of AZD1222 vaccination.

The CDR3 DNA reads as TGTGCCAGTAGTATTGGGAAGGGGATCACCGGGGAGCTGTTTTTT. Encoded protein: CASSIGKGITGELFF. This chain connects TRBV19 to TRBJ2-2, with a weak D call TRBD1 (5 bases). The CDR3 is 15 residues long. Between the trimmed V and J ends, which lost 3 bases and 4 bases, there was a span of 12 bases. Germline V gives CDR1 LNHDA, CDR2 SQIVND (reference sequence).